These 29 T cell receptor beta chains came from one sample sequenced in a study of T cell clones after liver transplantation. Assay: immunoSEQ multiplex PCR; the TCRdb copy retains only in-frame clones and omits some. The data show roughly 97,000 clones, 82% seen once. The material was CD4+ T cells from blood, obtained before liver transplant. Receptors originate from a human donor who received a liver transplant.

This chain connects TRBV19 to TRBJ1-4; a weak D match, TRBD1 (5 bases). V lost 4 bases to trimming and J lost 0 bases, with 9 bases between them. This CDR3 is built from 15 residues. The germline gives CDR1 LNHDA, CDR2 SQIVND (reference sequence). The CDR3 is CASSSKGTTNEKLFF. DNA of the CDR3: TGTGCCAGTAGTAGTAAGGGGACAACTAATGAAAAACTGTTTTTT. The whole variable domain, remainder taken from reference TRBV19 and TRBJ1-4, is DGGITQSPKYLFRKEGQNVTLSCEQNLNHDAMYWYRQDPGQGLRLIYYSQIVNDFQKGDIAEGYSVSREKKESFPLTVTSAQKNPTAFYLCASSSKGTTNEKLFFGSGTQLSVL.

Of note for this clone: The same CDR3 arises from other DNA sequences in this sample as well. For the CDR3, the DNA is TGTGCCAGCAGCTTAGAAGGGAGCAACTATGGCTACACCTTC. Residues: CASSLEGSNYGYTF. The V gene is TRBV7-8, the J gene TRBJ1-2; D call uncertain. The germline V gene has CDR1 SGHVS and CDR2 FQNEAQ. V was trimmed by 1 base and J by 2 bases, leaving 8 bases between them. This CDR3 comprises 14 residues.

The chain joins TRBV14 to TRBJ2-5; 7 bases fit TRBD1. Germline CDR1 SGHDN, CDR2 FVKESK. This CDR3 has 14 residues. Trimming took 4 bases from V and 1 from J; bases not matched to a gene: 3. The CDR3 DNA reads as TGTGCCAGCAGCCGGGGACAGCTCCAAGAGACCCAGTACTTC. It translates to CASSRGQLQETQYF.

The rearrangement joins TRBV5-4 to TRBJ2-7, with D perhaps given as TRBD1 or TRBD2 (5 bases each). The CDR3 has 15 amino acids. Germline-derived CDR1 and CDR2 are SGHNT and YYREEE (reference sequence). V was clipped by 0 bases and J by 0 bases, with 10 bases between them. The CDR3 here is CASSLGWDGSYEQYF. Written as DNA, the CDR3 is TGTGCCAGCAGCTTGGGCTGGGACGGCTCCTACGAGCAGTACTTC.

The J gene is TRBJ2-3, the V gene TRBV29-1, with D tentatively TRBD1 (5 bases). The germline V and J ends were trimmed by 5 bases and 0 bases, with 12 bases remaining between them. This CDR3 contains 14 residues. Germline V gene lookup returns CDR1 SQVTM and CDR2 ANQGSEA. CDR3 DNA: TGCAGCGTTAATGACAGACCTAGCACAGATACGCAGTATTTT. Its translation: CSVNDRPSTDTQYF.

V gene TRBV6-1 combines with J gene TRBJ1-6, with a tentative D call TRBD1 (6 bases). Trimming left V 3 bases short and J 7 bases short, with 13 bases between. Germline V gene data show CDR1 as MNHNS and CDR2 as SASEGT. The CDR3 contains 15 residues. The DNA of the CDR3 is TGTGCCAGCAGTGACCACAGGGTGAGAAATTCACCCCTCCACTTT. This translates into CASSDHRVRNSPLHF.

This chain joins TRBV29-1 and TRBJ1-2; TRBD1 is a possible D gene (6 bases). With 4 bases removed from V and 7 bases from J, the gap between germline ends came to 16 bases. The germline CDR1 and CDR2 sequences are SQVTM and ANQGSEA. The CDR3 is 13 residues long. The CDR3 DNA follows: TGCAGCGTTGTCCCCAAACAGGGAAGTGGCTACACCTTC. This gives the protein CSVVPKQGSGYTF.

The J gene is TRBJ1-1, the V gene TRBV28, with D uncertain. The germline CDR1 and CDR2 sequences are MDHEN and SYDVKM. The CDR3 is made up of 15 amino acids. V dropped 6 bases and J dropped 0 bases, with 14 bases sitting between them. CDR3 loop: CASRNPTPMNTEAFF. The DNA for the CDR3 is TGTGCCAGCAGAAACCCGACACCCATGAACACTGAAGCTTTCTTT.

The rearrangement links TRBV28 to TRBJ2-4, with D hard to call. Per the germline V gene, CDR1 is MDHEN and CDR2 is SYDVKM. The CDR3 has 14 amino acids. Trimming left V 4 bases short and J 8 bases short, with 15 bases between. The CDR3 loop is CASSYGQSRDIQYF. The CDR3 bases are TGTGCCAGCAGTTACGGTCAATCTAGGGACATTCAGTACTTC.

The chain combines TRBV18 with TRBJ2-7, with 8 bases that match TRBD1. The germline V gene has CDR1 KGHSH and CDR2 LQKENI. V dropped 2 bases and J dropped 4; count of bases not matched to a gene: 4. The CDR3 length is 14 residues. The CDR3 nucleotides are TGTGCCAGCTCACCAGTGGGACAGGATTACGAGCAGTACTTC. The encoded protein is CASSPVGQDYEQYF.

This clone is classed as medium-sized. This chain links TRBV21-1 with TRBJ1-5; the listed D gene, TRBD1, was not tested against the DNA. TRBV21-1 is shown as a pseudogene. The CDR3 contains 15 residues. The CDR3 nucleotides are TGTGCCAGCACCCGACAGGTGGTTAGGAATCAGCCCCAGCATTTT. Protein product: CASTRQVVRNQPQHF.

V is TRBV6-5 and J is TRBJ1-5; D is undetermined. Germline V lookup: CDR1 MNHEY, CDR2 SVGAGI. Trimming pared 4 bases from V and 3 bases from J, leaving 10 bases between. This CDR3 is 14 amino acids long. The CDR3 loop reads CASSSPRDNQPQHF. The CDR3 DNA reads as TGTGCCAGCAGTTCCCCAAGGGACAATCAGCCCCAGCATTTT.

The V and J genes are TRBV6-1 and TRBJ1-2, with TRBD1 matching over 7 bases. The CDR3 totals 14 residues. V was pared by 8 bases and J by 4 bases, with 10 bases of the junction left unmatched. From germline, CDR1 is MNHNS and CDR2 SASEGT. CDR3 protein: CASRLQGGFYGYTF. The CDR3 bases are TGTGCCAGCCGTCTGCAGGGGGGCTTCTATGGCTACACCTTC.

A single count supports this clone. CDR3 coding DNA: TGTGCCAGCTTCTCTGGACGGGTAAACACCGGGGAGCTGTTTTTT. Protein sequence: CASFSGRVNTGELFF. This chain uses TRBV6-1 with TRBJ2-2; D is unclear. The CDR3 spans 15 residues. Deletions cut 8 bases from V and 2 bases from J, with 15 bases between. Germline CDR1 MNHNS, CDR2 SASEGT.

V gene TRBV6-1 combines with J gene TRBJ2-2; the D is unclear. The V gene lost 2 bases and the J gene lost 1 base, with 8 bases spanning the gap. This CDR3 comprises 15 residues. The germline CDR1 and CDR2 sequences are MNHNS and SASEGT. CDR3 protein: CASSELVGNTGELFF. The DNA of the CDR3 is TGTGCCAGCAGTGAACTCGTAGGGAACACCGGGGAGCTGTTTTTT.

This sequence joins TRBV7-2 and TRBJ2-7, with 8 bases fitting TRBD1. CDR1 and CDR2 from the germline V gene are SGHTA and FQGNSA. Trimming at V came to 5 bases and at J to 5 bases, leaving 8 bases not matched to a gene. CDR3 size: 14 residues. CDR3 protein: CASSPGQGYNEQYF. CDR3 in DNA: TGTGCCAGCAGCCCTGGACAGGGCTACAACGAGCAGTACTTC.

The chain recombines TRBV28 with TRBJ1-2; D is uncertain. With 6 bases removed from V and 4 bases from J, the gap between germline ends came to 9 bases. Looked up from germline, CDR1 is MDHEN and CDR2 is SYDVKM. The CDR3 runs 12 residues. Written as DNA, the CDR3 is TGTGCCAGCAGCTCAACATCCTATGGCTACACCTTC. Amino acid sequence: CASSSTSYGYTF.

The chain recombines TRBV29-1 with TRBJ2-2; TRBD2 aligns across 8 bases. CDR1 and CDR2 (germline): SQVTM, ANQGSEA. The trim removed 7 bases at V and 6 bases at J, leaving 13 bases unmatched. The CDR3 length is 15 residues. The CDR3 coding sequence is TGCAGCGCCAATCGAGGCGGGGGGTTGGCCGGGGAGCTGTTTTTT. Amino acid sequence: CSANRGGGLAGELFF.

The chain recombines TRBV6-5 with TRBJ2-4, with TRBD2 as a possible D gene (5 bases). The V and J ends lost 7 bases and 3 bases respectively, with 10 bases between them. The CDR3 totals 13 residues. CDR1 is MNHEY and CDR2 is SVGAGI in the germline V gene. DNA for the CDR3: TGTGCCAGCAAGGACTCGGGCAAAAACATTCAGTACTTC. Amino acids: CASKDSGKNIQYF.

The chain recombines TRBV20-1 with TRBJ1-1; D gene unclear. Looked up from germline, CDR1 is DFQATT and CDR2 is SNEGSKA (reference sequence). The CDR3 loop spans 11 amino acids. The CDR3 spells CSTLEGHEAFF. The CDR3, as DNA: TGCAGCACCCTAGAGGGTCATGAAGCTTTCTTT.

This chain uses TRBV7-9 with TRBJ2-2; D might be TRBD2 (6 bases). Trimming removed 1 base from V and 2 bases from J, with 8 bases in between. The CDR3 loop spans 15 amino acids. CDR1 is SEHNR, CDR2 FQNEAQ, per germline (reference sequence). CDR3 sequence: CASSLGTTNTGELFF. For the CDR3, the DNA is TGTGCCAGCAGCTTAGGGACTACCAACACCGGGGAGCTGTTTTTT.

CDR3 protein: CASSMDPTGGIEKLFF. The CDR3, as DNA: TGTGCCAGCAGCATGGATCCGACGGGGGGGATCGAAAAACTGTTTTTT. The chain employs TRBV5-4 and TRBJ1-4; tentatively, D is TRBD1 (5 bases). This CDR3 has 16 residues. V lost 4 bases and J lost 8, with 21 bases in between. Germline CDR1 and CDR2: SGHNT and YYREEE (reference sequence). Full variable domain (remainder filled in from reference TRBV5-4 and TRBJ1-4): ETGVTQSPTHLIKTRGQQVTLRCSSQSGHNTVSWYQQALGQGPQFIFQYYREEENGRGNFPPRFSGLQFPNYSSELNVNALELDDSALYLCASSMDPTGGIEKLFFGSGTQLSVL.

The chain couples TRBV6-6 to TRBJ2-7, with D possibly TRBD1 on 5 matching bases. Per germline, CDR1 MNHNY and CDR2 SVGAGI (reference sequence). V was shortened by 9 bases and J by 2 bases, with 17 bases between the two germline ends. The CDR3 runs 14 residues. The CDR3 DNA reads TGTGCCAGTACACTACAGGATAACACCTACGAGCAGTACTTC. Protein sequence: CASTLQDNTYEQYF.

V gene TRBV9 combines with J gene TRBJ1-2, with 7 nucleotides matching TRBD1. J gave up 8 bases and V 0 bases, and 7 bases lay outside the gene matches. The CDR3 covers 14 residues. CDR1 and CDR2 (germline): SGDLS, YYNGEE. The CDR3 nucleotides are TGTGCCAGCAGCGTAGCCGGGACAGTGGACGGCTACACCTTC. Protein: CASSVAGTVDGYTF.

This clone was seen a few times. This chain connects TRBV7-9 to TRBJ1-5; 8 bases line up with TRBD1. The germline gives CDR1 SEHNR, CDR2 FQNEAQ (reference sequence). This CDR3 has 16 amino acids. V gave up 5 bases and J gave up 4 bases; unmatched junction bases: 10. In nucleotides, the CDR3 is TGTGCCAGCAGCCCAGTAGGACAGGGAAGGAATCAGCCCCAGCATTTT. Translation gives CASSPVGQGRNQPQHF.

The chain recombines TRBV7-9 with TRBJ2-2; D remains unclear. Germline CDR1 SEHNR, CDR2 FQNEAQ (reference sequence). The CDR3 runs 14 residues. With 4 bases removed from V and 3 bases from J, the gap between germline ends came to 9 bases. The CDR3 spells CASSYMIDTGELFF. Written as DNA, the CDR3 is TGTGCCAGCAGCTACATGATTGACACCGGGGAGCTGTTTTTT.

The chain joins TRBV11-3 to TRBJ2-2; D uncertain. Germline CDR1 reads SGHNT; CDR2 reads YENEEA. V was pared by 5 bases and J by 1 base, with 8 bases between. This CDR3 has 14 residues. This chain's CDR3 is CASSLTVNTGELFF. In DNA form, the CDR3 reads TGTGCCAGCAGCCTGACTGTGAACACCGGGGAGCTGTTTTTT.

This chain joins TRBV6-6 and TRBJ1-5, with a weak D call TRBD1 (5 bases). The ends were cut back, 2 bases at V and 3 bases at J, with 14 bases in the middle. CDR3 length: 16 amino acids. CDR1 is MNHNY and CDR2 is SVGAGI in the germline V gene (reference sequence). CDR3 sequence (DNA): TGTGCCAGCAGTTACGGCCCGGGACGGTCCAATCAGCCCCAGCATTTT. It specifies CASSYGPGRSNQPQHF.

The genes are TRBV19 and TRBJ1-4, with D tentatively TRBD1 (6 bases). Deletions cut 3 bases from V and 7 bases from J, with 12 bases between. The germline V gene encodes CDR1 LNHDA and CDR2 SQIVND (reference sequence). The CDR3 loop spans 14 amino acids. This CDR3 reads CASSIRGAGEKLFF. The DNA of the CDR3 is TGTGCCAGTAGTATCCGGGGGGCTGGTGAAAAACTGTTTTTT.